The clone carrying this T cell receptor (beta chain) has a handful of counts. Its antigen is not identified. Libraries were prepared by immunoSEQ multiplex PCR; TCRdb keeps only in-frame clonotypes and omits some of them. The data show around 120,000 clones, just under 80% seen once. The data were taken from a study of a mutant IDH1 vaccine in newly diagnosed glioma. As for the study in general: Beginning 4-6 weeks after radiotherapy alone, or with temozolomide cycles, vaccination took place. Previous treatment comprised radiotherapy, temozolomide, or both, mostly both. Study observations and caveats: Top peripheral T cell clonotype shifts appeared unrelated to pseudoprogression.

CDR1 SQVTM and CDR2 ANQGSEA come from the germline V gene. The CDR3 length is 10 residues. Trimming removed 1 base at V and 9 bases at J, with 5 bases between. Documented time point: week 11, during vaccination. Vaccinated patients received 300 ug of mutant IDH1 20-mer peptide per dose, with topical imiquimod. Donor diagnoses consisted of new WHO grade 3 or 4 IDH1-mutant, ATRX-lost astrocytomas. The chain uses TRBV29-1 and TRBJ2-3; no clear D. Specimen: PBMCs, collected from a glioma patient whose treatment included an IDH1 peptide vaccine. This TCR derives from a man aged 35-49 years with glioma. The CDR3 reads CSVEVQTQYF. The CDR3 bases are TGCAGCGTTGAAGTACAAACGCAGTATTTT.